The entry that follows covers one TCR beta chain sequence. Its antigen is not known. There were healthy Caucasian individuals from Russia, aged 6 to 90, serving as donors. Using a J-beta primer mix together with a sample-barcoded 5' primer, a second PCR was run for roughly 7 to 11 cycles. TCRdb re-derived calls from the 5' RACE reads in MiXCR, one entry per CDR3 protein. Among approximately 320,000 distinct CDR3 sequences, roughly 27% were seen once, and the ten largest hold 29%. The CDR3 spans 19 residues. The germline CDR1 and CDR2 sequences are MGHDK and SYGVNS. J was trimmed by 3 bases and V by 6 bases; bases with no gene match: 18. The sample comes from a study of blood T cells in healthy people across ages. General study findings and limits: TCR beta diversity, measured per million T cells, fell in a roughly linear way with age. Donor CMV status, an unknown factor, possibly confounded changes in expanded clonotypes. Naive T cell percentage strongly correlated with TCR beta diversity.

The specimen sequenced was blood. V and J are TRBV25-1 and TRBJ2-1, with TRBD2 matching over 9 bases. The TCR originated in a woman in her 70s in good health. CDR3: CASSNVALPSGEFYNEQFF. The DNA of the CDR3 is TGTGCCAGCAGCAACGTCGCGCTGCCTAGCGGGGAGTTCTACAATGAGCAGTTCTTC. The whole variable domain, filled in from reference TRBV25-1 and TRBJ2-1, reads EADIYQTPRYLVIGTGKKITLECSQTMGHDKMYWYQQDPGMELHLIHYSYGVNSTEKGDLSSESTVSRIRTEHFPLTLESARPSHTSQYLCASSNVALPSGEFYNEQFFGPGTRLTVL.